The subject of this entry is one T cell receptor (beta chain). Its cognate antigen is unknown. This sample also contains other DNA sequences that code for the same CDR3. Measured with immunoSEQ multiplex PCR; TCRdb has only the in-frame clones, and not every one. The sample carries about 2 million clones, roughly 95% recorded once. The germline CDR1 and CDR2 sequences are MNHEY and SMNVEV (reference sequence). With 4 bases clipped from V and 0 bases from J, the junction kept 1 base outside the gene matches. The CDR3 consists of 15 residues. Cells designated naive CD8 were CD45RO-negative and were positively selected for CCR7, with terminally differentiated effector memory CD45RA+ cells excluded. This sample was included in a study of shared clonotypes between healthy human individuals. For the study at large: The donor group consisted of a couple of women and three men, aged 18 to 49. Per donor, three plates held CD4 naive cells, three held CD4 memory, two held CD8 naive and one held CD8 memory. Whole-study results and caveats: Naive subsets, compared against memory subsets, generally had larger estimated richness values. Researchers sampled only blood; tissue repertoires likely differ.

The sequenced sample consisted of naive CD8+ T cells sorted from blood. This clonotype was sampled from a man between 18 and 29 years old in good health. The V gene is TRBV27, the J gene TRBJ2-1; 9 nucleotides agree with TRBD2. The CDR3 reads CASSYSGSSYNEQFF. The DNA for the CDR3 is TGTGCCAGCAGTTATAGCGGGAGCTCCTACAATGAGCAGTTCTTC.